This TCR beta chain was obtained from a study of a mutant IDH1 vaccine in newly diagnosed glioma. Study as a whole: Vaccination was launched 4-6 weeks after radiotherapy alone, or with temozolomide cycles. Treated patients showed a male proportion of approximately 62%, a female proportion of 37.5%, and a mean age of approximately 40 years. Earlier therapy was either radiotherapy, temozolomide, or both, and most got both.

Time point specified: week 5, during vaccination. Topical imiquimod accompanied each vaccine dose, which consisted of 300 ug of mutant IDH1 20-mer peptide. In every donor, the tumor was a new WHO grade 3 or 4 IDH1-mutant, ATRX-lost astrocytoma. The CDR3 length is 17 residues. Per the germline V gene, CDR1 is KGHSH and CDR2 is LQKENI. With 4 bases clipped from V and 3 bases from J, the junction kept 11 bases outside the gene matches. Data came from immunoSEQ multiplex PCR; TCRdb stores just in-frame clones and leaves some out. Among 40,000 or so clones listed, 80% to 90% were seen once. With respect to this clone: As yet, its antigen is unknown.

The TCR comes from a man aged 35 to 55 with glioma. The sequencing used PBMCs, collected from a glioma patient whose treatment included an IDH1 peptide vaccine. The chain recombines TRBV18 with TRBJ2-3; 9 bases fit TRBD1. The CDR3 region is CASSRTDRGQRTDTQYF. The CDR3 DNA is TGTGCCAGCTCACGAACGGACAGGGGCCAAAGGACAGATACGCAGTATTTT. The full variable domain, its missing parts supplied by reference TRBV18 and TRBJ2-3, is NAGVMQNPRHLVRRRGQEARLRCSPMKGHSHVYWYRQLPEEGLKFMVYLQKENIIDESGMPKERFSAEFPKEGPSILRIQQVVRGDSAAYFCASSRTDRGQRTDTQYFGPGTRLTVL.